This T cell receptor (beta chain) stems from a study of OX40 agonist ivuxolimab in advanced cancers. Turning to the overall study: Ivuxolimab was a fully human IgG2 agonistic monoclonal antibody targeting the costimulatory receptor OX40 (CD134). Peripheral TCRbeta sequencing was intended to test whether TCR sequence diversity was altered and clonal T-cell expansion was caused by ivuxolimab. Among the approximately 54 dose-escalation patients, about 20 had hepatocellular carcinoma, about 15 melanoma, 9 renal cell carcinoma and 9 head and neck cancer. Intravenous ivuxolimab was administered to patients every 2 weeks at six dose levels: 0.01, 0.1, 0.3, 1.5, 3 and 10 mg/kg. Partial responses occurred in three dose-escalation patients, of whom one had hepatocellular carcinoma and two had cutaneous melanoma. Patients were allowed to have had prior anti-PD-1, anti-PD-L1 or anti-CTLA-4 therapy, and roughly 40% of the dose-escalation patients had been treated with checkpoint inhibitors. In the dose-escalation cohort, 82.7% of patients were male, and the mean age was around 60 years, with a range of roughly 20 to 79. The paper describes the monotherapy dose-escalation part (N ≈ 51 patients) of the phase I trial of ivuxolimab. Broad study findings and their caveats: After ivuxolimab, CD8+ T cells had more expanded clones than CD4+ T cells on average. At doses of 0.1 to 3.0 mg/kg, clonal expansion of both CD4+ and CD8+ T cells in blood was seen between baseline and week 6. The antigen specificity of the peripheral T cells that underwent clonal expansion was not determined. Low levels of normalized T-cell clonal expansion were also seen in some patients who did not respond. Partial responders in the 0.1-3.0 mg/kg groups had among the lowest normalized peripheral clonal expansion, especially among CD8+ T cells.

Genomic DNA was extracted from sorted cells for sequencing of the TCRbeta CDR3 region. The immunoSEQ Assay was used to sequence the TCRbeta CDR3 regions. The immuneACCESS repertoire file appears here via TCRdb, limited to in-frame rearrangements. These files lack a portion of the clones; in checked studies, under half of the deficit traces to unresolved V genes, and the cause of the others is not known. The sample table shows roughly 67,000 clones, and approximately 90% are seen once. Of the sample, approximately 0.25% is held by the ten largest clones. The trial excluded patients who had a history of autoimmune disease or who were on systemic immunosuppression. Peripheral blood for TCR sequencing was collected from all dose cohorts at baseline, on cycle 4 day 1, and on cycle 7 day 1. The samples were taken from a phase I, first-in-human, multicenter, open-label dose-escalation trial of ivuxolimab. The trial enrolled adults with locally advanced or metastatic head and neck squamous cell, hepatocellular, melanoma or renal cell carcinoma. Before TCR sequencing, CD4+ and CD8+ T cells were separately sorted from peripheral blood.

Concerning this clone itself: Its antigen target is currently unknown. No per-base quality is available; no much larger clone lies one base away.

The CDR1 and CDR2 encoded by the germline V gene are SGHNT and YENEEA. A distance of 12 bases separates the germline ends of V and J, which lose 5 bases and 2 bases respectively. The CDR3, from cysteine to phenylalanine, totals 14 residues. Left in the record is the CDR3 DNA by itself, 42 bases read in frame from the first base. The sample in question was CD4+ or CD8+ T cells sorted from blood, obtained in a trial of the OX40 agonist ivuxolimab. This receptor was identified in an adult with an advanced solid tumor such as melanoma, head and neck, liver or kidney cancer. In this chain, TRBV11-3 is recombined with TRBJ2-5, with TRBD1 perhaps the D gene, on 6 matching bases. The DNA sequence is TGTGCCAGCAGCAAAAGACAGGAACAAGAGACCCAGTACTTC. The resulting protein is CASSKRQEQETQYF.